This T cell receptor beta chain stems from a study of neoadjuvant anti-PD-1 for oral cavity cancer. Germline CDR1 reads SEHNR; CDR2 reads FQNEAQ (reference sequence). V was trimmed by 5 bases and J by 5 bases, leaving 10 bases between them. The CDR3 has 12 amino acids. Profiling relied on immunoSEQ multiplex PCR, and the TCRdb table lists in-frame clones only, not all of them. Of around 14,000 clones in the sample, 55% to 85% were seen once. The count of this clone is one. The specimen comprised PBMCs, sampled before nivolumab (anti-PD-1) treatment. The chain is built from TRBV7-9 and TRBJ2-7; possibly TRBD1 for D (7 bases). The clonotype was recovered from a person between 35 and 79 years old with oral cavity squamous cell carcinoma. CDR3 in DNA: TGTGCCAGCAGCCAGGGGGGAAACGAGCAGTACTTC. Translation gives CASSQGGNEQYF.